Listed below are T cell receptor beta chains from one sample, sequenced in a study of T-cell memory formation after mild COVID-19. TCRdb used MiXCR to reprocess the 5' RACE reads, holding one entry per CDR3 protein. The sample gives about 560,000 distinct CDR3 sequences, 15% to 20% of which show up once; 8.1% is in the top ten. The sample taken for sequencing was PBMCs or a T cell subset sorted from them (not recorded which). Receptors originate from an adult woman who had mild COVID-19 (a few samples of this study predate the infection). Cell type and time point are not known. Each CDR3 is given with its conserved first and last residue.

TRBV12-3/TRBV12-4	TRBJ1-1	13	CASSRENRAEAFF
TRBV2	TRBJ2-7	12	CASSPYLGLQYF
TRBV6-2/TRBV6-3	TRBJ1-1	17	CASSYSKGQVMNTEAFF
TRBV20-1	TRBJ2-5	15	CSARPAEHPQETQYF
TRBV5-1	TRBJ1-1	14	CASTRQGTNTEAFF
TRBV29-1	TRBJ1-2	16	CSVWTPGRQGVGGYTF
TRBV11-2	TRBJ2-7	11	CASSPTMGQYF
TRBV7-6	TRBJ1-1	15	CASSLEAGVNTEAFF
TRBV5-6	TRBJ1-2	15	CASKVFGQGNNGYTF
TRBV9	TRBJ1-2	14	CASSPRAGSRGYTF
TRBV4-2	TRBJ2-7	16	CASSQDQGGPTYEQYF
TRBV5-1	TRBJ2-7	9	CASTDEQYF
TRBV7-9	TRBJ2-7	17	CASSAGLAGGTSYEQYF
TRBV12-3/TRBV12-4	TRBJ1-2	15	CASRGGGVGGYGYTF
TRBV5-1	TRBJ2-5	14	CASSYRQGQETQYF
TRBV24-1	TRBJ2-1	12	CATGKDISEQFF
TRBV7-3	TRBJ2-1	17	CASSLDRWAGGPVEQFF
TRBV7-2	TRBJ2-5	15	CASSFDPGGGETQYF
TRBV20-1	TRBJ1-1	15	CSAPRARQLNTEAFF
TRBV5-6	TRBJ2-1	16	CASSGLDERSYNEQFF
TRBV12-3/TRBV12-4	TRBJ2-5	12	CASRWGPETQYF
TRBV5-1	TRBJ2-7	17	CASSLAGNRGIGYEQYF
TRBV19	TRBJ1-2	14	CASSPSGIYHGYTF
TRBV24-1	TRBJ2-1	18	CATSDPGLAGARYNEQFF
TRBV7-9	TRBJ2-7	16	CASSWTSGGAFYEQYF
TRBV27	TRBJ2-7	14	CASSLHSSSYEQYF
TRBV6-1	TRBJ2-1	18	CASSEEALAGSSYNEQFF
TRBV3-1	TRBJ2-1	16	CASSPLTTSSYNEQFF
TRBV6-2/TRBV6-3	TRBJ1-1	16	CASSQDPRTGGYEAFF
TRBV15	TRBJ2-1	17	CATKPGLAGGPSNEQFF
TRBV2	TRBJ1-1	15	CASTPHGGESTEAFF
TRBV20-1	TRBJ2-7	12	CSARAGLYEQYF